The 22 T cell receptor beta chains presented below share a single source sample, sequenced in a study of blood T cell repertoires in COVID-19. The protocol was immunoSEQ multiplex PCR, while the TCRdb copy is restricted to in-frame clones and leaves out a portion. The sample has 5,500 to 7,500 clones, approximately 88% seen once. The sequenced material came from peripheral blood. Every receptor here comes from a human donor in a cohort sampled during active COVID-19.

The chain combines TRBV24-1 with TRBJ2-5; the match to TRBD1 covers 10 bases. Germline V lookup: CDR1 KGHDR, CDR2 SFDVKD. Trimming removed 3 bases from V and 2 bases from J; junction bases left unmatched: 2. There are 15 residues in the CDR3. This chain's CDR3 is CATSDLGQGQETQYF. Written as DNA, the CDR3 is TGTGCCACCAGTGATCTGGGACAGGGGCAAGAGACCCAGTACTTC.

As DNA, the CDR3 is TGCGCCAGCAGCTTGAGGGGGAGGGAAGAGACCCAGTACTTC. It yields the protein CASSLRGREETQYF. The rearrangement links TRBV5-1 to TRBJ2-5, with a possible D match to TRBD2 (7 bases). Germline CDR1 SGHRS, CDR2 YFSETQ. The CDR3 consists of 14 residues. The V end was cut by 1 base, the J end by 3 bases, with 10 bases between. The variable domain in full, with the rest retrieved from reference TRBV5-1 and TRBJ2-5, is KAGVTQTPRYLIKTRGQQVTLSCSPISGHRSVSWYQQTPGQGLQFLFEYFSETQRNKGNFPGRFSGRQFSNSRSEMNVSTLELGDSALYLCASSLRGREETQYFGPGTRLLVL.

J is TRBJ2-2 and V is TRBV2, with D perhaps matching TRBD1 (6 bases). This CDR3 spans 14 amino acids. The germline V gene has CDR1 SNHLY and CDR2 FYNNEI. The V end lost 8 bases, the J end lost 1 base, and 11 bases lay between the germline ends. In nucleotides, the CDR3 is TGTGCCAGCGCAGGGGTCCTGAACACCGGGGAGCTGTTTTTT. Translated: CASAGVLNTGELFF.

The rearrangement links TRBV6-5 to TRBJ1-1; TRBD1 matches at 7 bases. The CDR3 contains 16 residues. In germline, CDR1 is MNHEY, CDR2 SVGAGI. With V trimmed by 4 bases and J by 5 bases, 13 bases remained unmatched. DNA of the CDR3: TGTGCCAGCAGTTCCATTATACAGGGGCCGGGGACTGAAGCTTTCTTT. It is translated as CASSSIIQGPGTEAFF.

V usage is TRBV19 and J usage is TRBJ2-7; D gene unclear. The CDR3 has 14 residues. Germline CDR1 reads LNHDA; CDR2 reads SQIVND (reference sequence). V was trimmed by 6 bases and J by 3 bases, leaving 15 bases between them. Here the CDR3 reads CASSDPRRSYEQYF. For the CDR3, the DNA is TGTGCCAGTAGCGATCCTCGACGGAGCTACGAGCAGTACTTC.

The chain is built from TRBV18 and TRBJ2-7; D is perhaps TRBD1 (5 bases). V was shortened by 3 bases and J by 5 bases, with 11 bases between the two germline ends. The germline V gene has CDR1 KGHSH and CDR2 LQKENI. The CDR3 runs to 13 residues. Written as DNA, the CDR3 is TGTGCCAGCTCACCGATAGGCAGGGACGAGCAGTACTTC. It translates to CASSPIGRDEQYF.

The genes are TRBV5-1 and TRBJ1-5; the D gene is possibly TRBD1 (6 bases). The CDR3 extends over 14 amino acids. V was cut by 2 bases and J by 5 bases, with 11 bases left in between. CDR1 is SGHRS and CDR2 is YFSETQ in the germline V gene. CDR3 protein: CASSFDRPDQPQHF. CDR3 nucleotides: TGCGCCAGCAGCTTTGACAGGCCGGATCAGCCCCAGCATTTT.

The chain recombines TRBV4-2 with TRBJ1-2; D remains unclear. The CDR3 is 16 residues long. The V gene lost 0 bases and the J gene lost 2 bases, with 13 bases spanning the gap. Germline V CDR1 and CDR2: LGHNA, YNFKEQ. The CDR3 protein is CASSQEYGGENYGYTF. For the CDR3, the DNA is TGTGCCAGCAGCCAAGAATACGGCGGGGAGAACTATGGCTACACCTTC.

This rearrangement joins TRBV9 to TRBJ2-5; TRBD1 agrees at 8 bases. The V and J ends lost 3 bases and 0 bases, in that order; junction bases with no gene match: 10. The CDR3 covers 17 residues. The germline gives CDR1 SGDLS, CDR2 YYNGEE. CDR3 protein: CASSEPSTGGDQETQYF. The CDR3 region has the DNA TGTGCCAGCAGCGAACCCTCCACAGGGGGAGACCAAGAGACCCAGTACTTC.

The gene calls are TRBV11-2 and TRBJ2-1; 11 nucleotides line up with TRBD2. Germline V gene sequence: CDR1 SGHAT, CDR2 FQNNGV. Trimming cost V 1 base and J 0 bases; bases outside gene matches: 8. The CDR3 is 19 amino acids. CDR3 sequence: CASSLVGLAGGNSYNEQFF. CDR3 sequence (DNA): TGTGCCAGCAGCTTAGTTGGTCTAGCGGGGGGCAACTCCTACAATGAGCAGTTCTTC.

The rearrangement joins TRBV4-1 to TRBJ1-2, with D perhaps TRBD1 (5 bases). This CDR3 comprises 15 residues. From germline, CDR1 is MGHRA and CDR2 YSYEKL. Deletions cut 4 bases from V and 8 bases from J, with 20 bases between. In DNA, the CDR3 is TGCGCCAGCAGCCCTCAATCCAGGGTGGATGGGGGCTACACCTTC. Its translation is CASSPQSRVDGGYTF.

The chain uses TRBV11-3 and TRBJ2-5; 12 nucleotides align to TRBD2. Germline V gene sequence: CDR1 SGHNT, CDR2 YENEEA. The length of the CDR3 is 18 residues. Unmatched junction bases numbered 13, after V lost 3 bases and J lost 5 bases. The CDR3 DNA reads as TGTGCCAGCAGCTTGTGGCTAGCGGGAGGGCCGTTTAAGGAGACCCAGTACTTC. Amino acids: CASSLWLAGGPFKETQYF.

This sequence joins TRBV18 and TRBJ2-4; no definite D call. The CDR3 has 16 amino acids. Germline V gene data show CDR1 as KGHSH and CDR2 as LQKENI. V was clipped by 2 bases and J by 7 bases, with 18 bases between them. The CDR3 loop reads CASSPIDSRVVNIQYF. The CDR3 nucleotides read TGTGCCAGCTCACCAATTGATTCTCGGGTCGTGAACATTCAGTACTTC.

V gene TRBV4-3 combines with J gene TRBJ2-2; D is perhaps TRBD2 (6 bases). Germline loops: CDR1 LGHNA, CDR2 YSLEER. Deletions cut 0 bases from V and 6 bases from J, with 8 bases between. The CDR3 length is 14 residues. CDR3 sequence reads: CASSQEEGSGELFF. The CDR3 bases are TGCGCCAGCAGCCAAGAGGAGGGGTCCGGGGAGCTGTTTTTT.

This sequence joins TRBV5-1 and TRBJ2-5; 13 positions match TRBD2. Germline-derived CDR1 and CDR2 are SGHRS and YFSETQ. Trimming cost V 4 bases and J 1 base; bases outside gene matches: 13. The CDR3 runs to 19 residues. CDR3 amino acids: CASSLLVLLAGGSQETQYF. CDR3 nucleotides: TGCGCCAGCAGCCTGCTAGTCTTACTAGCGGGAGGGTCCCAAGAGACCCAGTACTTC.

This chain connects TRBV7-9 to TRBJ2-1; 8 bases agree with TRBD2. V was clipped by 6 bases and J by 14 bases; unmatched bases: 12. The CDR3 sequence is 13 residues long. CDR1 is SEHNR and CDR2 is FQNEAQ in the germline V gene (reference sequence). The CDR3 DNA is TGTGCCAGCAGTTTTAGGGCGGCGGGAGGAAAGTTCTTC. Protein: CASSFRAAGGKFF.

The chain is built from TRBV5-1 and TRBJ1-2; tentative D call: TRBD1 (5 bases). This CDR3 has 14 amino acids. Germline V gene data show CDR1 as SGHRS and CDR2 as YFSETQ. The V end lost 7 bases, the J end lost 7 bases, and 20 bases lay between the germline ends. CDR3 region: CASGIGGGDGGYTF. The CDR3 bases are TGCGCCAGCGGAATTGGGGGAGGAGACGGTGGCTACACCTTC.

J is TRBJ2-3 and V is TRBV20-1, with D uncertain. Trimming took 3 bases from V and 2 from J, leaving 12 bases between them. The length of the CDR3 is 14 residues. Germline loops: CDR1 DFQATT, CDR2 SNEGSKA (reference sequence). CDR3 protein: CSASDERYTDTQYF. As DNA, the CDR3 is TGCAGTGCTAGTGACGAGAGGTACACAGATACGCAGTATTTT.

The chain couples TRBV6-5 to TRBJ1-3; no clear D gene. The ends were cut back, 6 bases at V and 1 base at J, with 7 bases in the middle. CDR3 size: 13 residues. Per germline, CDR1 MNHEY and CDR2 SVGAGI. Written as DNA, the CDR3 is TGTGCCAGCAGGGAGGCTTCTGGAAACACCATATATTTT. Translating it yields CASREASGNTIYF.

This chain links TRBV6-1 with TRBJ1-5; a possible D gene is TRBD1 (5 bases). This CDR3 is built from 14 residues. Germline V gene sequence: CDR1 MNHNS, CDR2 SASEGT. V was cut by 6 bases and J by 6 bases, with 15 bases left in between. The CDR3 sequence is CASSLHGGAQPQHF. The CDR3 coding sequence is TGTGCCAGCAGCCTCCACGGCGGGGCTCAGCCCCAGCATTTT.

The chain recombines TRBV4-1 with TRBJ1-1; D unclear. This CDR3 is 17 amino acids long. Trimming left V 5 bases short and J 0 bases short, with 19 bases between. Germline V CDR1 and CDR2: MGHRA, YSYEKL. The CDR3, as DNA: TGCGCCAGCAGCTCCCTCGACTCATTACGAATGAACACTGAAGCTTTCTTT. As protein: CASSSLDSLRMNTEAFF.

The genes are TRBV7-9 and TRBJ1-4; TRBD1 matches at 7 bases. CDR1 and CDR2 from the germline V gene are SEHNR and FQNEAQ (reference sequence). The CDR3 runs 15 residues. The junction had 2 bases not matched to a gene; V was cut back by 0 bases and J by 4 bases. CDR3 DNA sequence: TGTGCCAGCAGCTTAGCGGGACAGATTAATGAAAAACTGTTTTTT. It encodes CASSLAGQINEKLFF. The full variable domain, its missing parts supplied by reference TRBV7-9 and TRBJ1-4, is DTGVSQNPRHKITKRGQNVTFRCDPISEHNRLYWYRQTLGQGPEFLTYFQNEAQLEKSRLLSDRFSAERPKGSFSTLEIQRTEQGDSAMYLCASSLAGQINEKLFFGSGTQLSVL.